The 13 T cell receptor beta chains below come from one sample, sequenced in a study of blood T cell repertoires in COVID-19 (dated by TCRdb to 2018 to 2021). The library came from the immunoSEQ multiplex PCR assay. Drawn from immuneACCESS, this table holds only the in-frame rearrangements with V and J called that TCRdb kept. Clones are partly lost; checked studies trace under half to an unresolved V gene and leave the rest unexplained. This sample lists over 200,000 clones; roughly 85% were detected once. Over 15% of the sample is held by the ten biggest clonotypes. The sequencing sample was made of PBMCs or T cells enriched from blood (not recorded which). The receptors originated from a man aged 35 to 55 who had recovered from COVID-19.

The chain uses TRBV9 and TRBJ2-1; D perhaps matches TRBD2 (6 bases). This CDR3 region has 16 residues. Looked up from germline, CDR1 is SGDLS and CDR2 is YYNGEE. V gave up 3 bases and J gave up 7 bases, with 20 bases separating them. This CDR3 is CASSDLSGRTGNEQFF. CDR3 DNA: TGTGCCAGCAGCGACTTAAGTGGGAGGACGGGGAATGAGCAGTTCTTC.

V usage is TRBV4-1 and J usage is TRBJ2-7; D uncertain. Looked up from germline, CDR1 is MGHRA and CDR2 is YSYEKL. The CDR3 consists of 11 residues. V was clipped by 5 bases and J by 4 bases, with 6 bases between them. The CDR3, as DNA: TGCGCCAGCAGCTCACAATACGAGCAGTACTTC. This codes for CASSSQYEQYF.

V usage is TRBV15 and J usage is TRBJ2-1, with D possibly matching TRBD1 (5 bases). CDR1 and CDR2 (germline): LNHNV, YYDKDF (reference sequence). CDR3 length equals 16 residues. Deletions cut 0 bases from V and 0 bases from J, with 9 bases between. Written as DNA, the CDR3 is TGTGCCACCAGCAGAGACCAGGGCTTCTCCTACAATGAGCAGTTCTTC. As protein: CATSRDQGFSYNEQFF.

This clone was seen only once. This chain uses TRBV7-2 with TRBJ1-1; no definite D call. The CDR3 contains 15 residues. The ends were cut back, 5 bases at V and 11 bases at J, with 24 bases in the middle. Germline assignment: CDR1 SGHTA and CDR2 FQGNSA. Written as DNA, the CDR3 is TGTGCCAGCAGCCCCGTTGAGGCTACTATAACAAGGGCTTTCTTT. As protein: CASSPVEATITRAFF.

V and J are TRBV7-3 and TRBJ2-7; a weak D match, TRBD1 (6 bases). The CDR3 contains 15 residues. Trimming cost V 0 bases and J 2 bases, with 11 bases left between them. The germline V gene has CDR1 SGHTA and CDR2 FQGTGA. CDR3 in DNA: TGTGCCAGCAGCTTAACGGGGGCGTACCCCTACGAGCAGTACTTC. Translated, it gives CASSLTGAYPYEQYF.

The V and J genes are TRBV7-8 and TRBJ2-7; 7 bases agree with TRBD1. V lost 5 bases to trimming and J lost 3 bases; unmatched junction nucleotides: 4. The CDR3 is 13 residues long. CDR1 SGHVS and CDR2 FQNEAQ come from the germline V gene. The CDR3 nucleotides are TGTGCCAGCAGCGACGGGACAGACTACGAGCAGTACTTC. This sequence encodes CASSDGTDYEQYF.

This clone was seen once. This chain uses TRBV6-6 with TRBJ2-7; D possibly corresponds to TRBD2 (5 bases). CDR1 MNHNY and CDR2 SVGAGI come from the germline V gene (reference sequence). The CDR3 is 12 amino acids. V was shortened by 2 bases and J by 5 bases, with 7 bases between the two germline ends. CDR3 protein: CASSYDGDEQYF. CDR3 nucleotide sequence: TGTGCCAGCAGTTACGACGGGGACGAGCAGTACTTC.

The chain combines TRBV5-4 with TRBJ2-7, with 7 bases fitting TRBD1. There are 14 residues in the CDR3. J gave up 3 bases and V 4 bases, and 7 bases lay outside the gene matches. Germline lookup yields CDR1 SGHNT and CDR2 YYREEE (reference sequence). The DNA of the CDR3 is TGTGCCAGCAGCCGGGGAAACAGGGGCTACGAGCAGTACTTC. Protein: CASSRGNRGYEQYF.

This rearrangement joins TRBV6-5 to TRBJ2-3, with D perhaps matching TRBD2 (5 bases). CDR1 MNHEY and CDR2 SVGAGI come from the germline V gene. The germline V and J ends were trimmed by 6 bases and 0 bases, with 13 bases remaining between them. The CDR3 has 15 residues. The CDR3 reads CASSLNAGSTDTQYF. The CDR3 coding sequence is TGTGCCAGCAGCTTAAATGCGGGCAGCACAGATACGCAGTATTTT.

This chain links TRBV6-4 with TRBJ1-2; 12 bases are a match to TRBD1. Germline CDR1 reads MRHNA; CDR2 reads SNTAGT. This CDR3 region has 13 residues. V gave up 6 bases and J gave up 6 bases; unmatched junction bases: 2. CDR3 in amino acids: CASRGQGADGYTF. In nucleotides, the CDR3 is TGTGCCAGCAGGGGACAGGGGGCTGATGGCTACACCTTC.

The V call is TRBV27, the J call TRBJ2-1; TRBD2 aligns across 7 bases. V gave up 2 bases and J gave up 15 bases; unmatched junction bases: 7. Looked up from germline, CDR1 is MNHEY and CDR2 is SMNVEV (reference sequence). The CDR3 consists of 12 residues. CDR3: CASSLLAGVLFF. The CDR3 DNA reads TGTGCCAGCAGTTTACTGGCGGGAGTACTGTTCTTC.

This clone has just a few counts. This chain uses TRBV6-2 or TRBV6-3 with TRBJ2-5; TRBD2 matches at 8 bases. The CDR3 covers 15 residues. With V trimmed by 5 bases and J by 5 bases, 10 bases remained unmatched. CDR1 and CDR2 from the germline V gene are MNHEY and SVGEGT. The CDR3 DNA reads TGTGCCAGCAGTCCCCTAGCGGGTCGAGGGGAGACCCAGTACTTC. Protein sequence: CASSPLAGRGETQYF.

The rearrangement joins TRBV11-3 to TRBJ2-5; no reliable D call. The V end lost 1 base, the J end lost 5 bases, and 14 bases lay between the germline ends. The germline CDR1 and CDR2 sequences are SGHNT and YENEEA. The CDR3 contains 15 residues. CDR3 residues: CASSLGSATVETQYF. DNA of the CDR3: TGTGCCAGCAGCTTAGGATCAGCGACGGTCGAGACCCAGTACTTC.